The clone carrying this T cell receptor (beta chain) came up once. Its antigen is unknown. This sample stems from a study of OX40 agonist ivuxolimab in advanced cancers. Study findings and constraints: Low normalized T-cell clonal expansion was also seen in some nonresponders. CD4+ and CD8+ blood T cells expanded clonally by week 6 at 0.1 to 3.0 mg/kg.

The CDR3 has 15 residues. CDR1 MDHEN and CDR2 SYDVKM come from the germline V gene. Trimming pared 3 bases from V and 0 bases from J, leaving 9 bases between. Assay used: immunoSEQ multiplex PCR; TCRdb lists only in-frame clones, some missing. This table holds more than 25,000 clones, more than 70% found once. This specimen was CD4+ or CD8+ T cells sorted from blood, taken in a trial of the OX40 agonist ivuxolimab. The clonotype comes from an adult with an advanced solid tumor such as melanoma, head and neck, liver or kidney cancer. The rearrangement uses TRBV28 and TRBJ1-3, with a tentative D call TRBD1 (5 bases). The CDR3 loop is CASSFRGVSGNTIYF. CDR3 sequence (DNA): TGTGCCAGCAGTTTTAGAGGGGTCTCTGGAAACACCATATATTTT.